The clone carrying this T cell receptor (beta chain) has just a few counts. TCRdb's table, derived via immunoSEQ multiplex PCR, lists solely in-frame clones and lacks some. The sample records about 15,000 clones, 60% to 75% being singletons. This entry comes from a study of somatic mutations in cytotoxic T cells in rheumatoid arthritis. Germline CDR1 reads LNHDA; CDR2 reads SQIVND (reference sequence). V lost 5 bases, J lost 1 base, and 11 bases lay in between. CDR3 size: 14 residues. Material for sequencing was CD8+ T cells sorted from blood. The V gene is TRBV19, the J gene TRBJ1-1, with D maybe TRBD1 (5 bases). The sequence came from an adult with rheumatoid arthritis. The CDR3 DNA follows: TGTGCCAGTAGTCCCGGGACGGCGAACACTGAAGCTTTCTTT. It encodes CASSPGTANTEAFF. Complete variable domain (other parts from reference TRBV19 and TRBJ1-1): DGGITQSPKYLFRKEGQNVTLSCEQNLNHDAMYWYRQDPGQGLRLIYYSQIVNDFQKGDIAEGYSVSREKKESFPLTVTSAQKNPTAFYLCASSPGTANTEAFFGQGTRLTVV.